The 10 T cell receptor beta chains in this list originate from one sample, sequenced in a study of vaccination and CD4 T cells after COVID-19 (dated 2022 in TCRdb). The library was built by means of PCR. Sequenced using an Illumina iSeq 100. The public reads were quality trimmed at Q25 with fastp and then assembled into clones with MiXCR by TCRdb, keeping productive beta chains. Each entry merges the rows of one CDR3 protein and shows their most common DNA and genes. The sample includes 13,000 to 15,000 distinct CDR3 sequences, with over 65% observed a single time. 1.1% of the sample belongs to the ten largest clones. Sequenced here: CD4+ T cells from blood, sampled after SARS-CoV-2 vaccination. Receptors were obtained from a human donor who had recovered from COVID-19.

This rearrangement joins TRBV20-1 to TRBJ2-5, with D possibly being TRBD2 (5 bases). Germline values: CDR1 DFQATT, CDR2 SNEGSKA (reference sequence). V was shortened by 5 bases and J by 5 bases, with 18 bases between the two germline ends. This CDR3 region has 14 residues. The DNA of the CDR3 is TGCAGTGCTTATAGCGAGCTTCCTCGGGAGACCCAGTACTTC. Amino acid sequence: CSAYSELPRETQYF.

In its sample, this clonotype was seen a few times. The chain links TRBV20-1 to TRBJ1-5; D is perhaps TRBD1 (5 bases). V lost 4 bases and J lost 0, with 13 bases in between. CDR3 length: 15 residues. CDR1 and CDR2 (germline): DFQATT, SNEGSKA (reference sequence). CDR3 in amino acids: CSAKTGVYSNQPQHF. In nucleotides, the CDR3 is TGCAGTGCTAAAACAGGCGTCTATAGCAATCAGCCCCAGCATTTT.

About this clonotype: The DNA is omitted, as the CDR3 cannot be located on it reliably, and the CDR3 follows TCRdb's listing. The chain couples TRBV6-1 to TRBJ2-2; TRBD2, the table's D call, lacks a check against the DNA. 24 amino acids form the CDR3, both terminal residues included. Germline-derived CDR1 and CDR2 are MNHNS and SASEGT. The CDR3: CASSNRGGPPPYEQYFGPGGELFF.

The gene calls are TRBV20-1 and TRBJ2-1; D is perhaps TRBD2 (5 bases). The CDR3 is made up of 15 amino acids. V lost 0 bases to trimming and J lost 4 bases, with 13 bases between them. Per germline, CDR1 DFQATT and CDR2 SNEGSKA (reference sequence). CDR3 residues: CSARDPTRVYNEQFF. CDR3 in DNA: TGCAGTGCTAGAGATCCAACTAGGGTGTACAATGAGCAGTTCTTC.

The J gene is TRBJ2-7, the V gene TRBV6-5; 10 bases line up with TRBD2. The V segment lost 0 bases and the J segment 6 bases; nucleotides outside the gene matches: 5. The germline CDR1 and CDR2 sequences are MNHEY and SVGAGI. The CDR3 consists of 15 residues. CDR3 sequence reads: CASSYSILAGVEQYF. CDR3 sequence (DNA): TGTGCCAGCAGTTACTCGATTCTAGCGGGAGTCGAGCAGTACTTC.

The rearrangement joins TRBV6-1 to TRBJ2-1; D might be TRBD2 (6 bases). V was shortened by 6 bases and J by 3 bases, with 15 bases between the two germline ends. The germline V gene has CDR1 MNHNS and CDR2 SASEGT. The length of the CDR3 is 15 residues. Here the CDR3 reads CASRKTGSGYNEQFF. CDR3 bases: TGTGCCAGCAGGAAAACGGGTAGCGGCTACAATGAGCAGTTCTTC.

This sequence joins TRBV20-1 and TRBJ2-7; 7 bases match TRBD2. This CDR3 is built from 16 residues. Germline CDR1 and CDR2: DFQATT and SNEGSKA (reference sequence). Germline trimming cut 0 bases from V and 0 bases from J; bases unmatched to any gene: 8. CDR3 nucleotide sequence: TGCAGTGCTAGAGATAAGAGAGGACTAGACTCCTACGAGCAGTACTTC. Translating it yields CSARDKRGLDSYEQYF.

The chain links TRBV4-2 to TRBJ2-5, with D unclear. V gave up 1 base and J gave up 0 bases, with 6 bases separating them. The CDR3 sequence is 14 residues long. Germline V CDR1 and CDR2: LGHNA, YNFKEQ. CDR3 sequence: CASSQVKDQETQYF. CDR3 nucleotides: TGTGCCAGCAGCCAAGTAAAGGACCAAGAGACCCAGTACTTC.

The V call is TRBV7-7, the J call TRBJ2-5; D might be TRBD2 (6 bases). Looked up from germline, CDR1 is SSHAT and CDR2 is FNYEAQ (reference sequence). CDR3 length equals 18 residues. V was pared by 1 base and J by 2 bases, with 20 bases between. The CDR3 sequence is CASSLGSGITGGQETQYF. The CDR3 nucleotides read TGTGCCAGCAGCTTAGGATCCGGCATTACCGGAGGGCAAGAGACCCAGTACTTC.

The V and J genes are TRBV20-1 and TRBJ1-6; D not certain. The CDR3 sequence is 13 residues long. V shed 3 bases and J shed 4 bases, with 7 bases lying between them. CDR1 and CDR2 from the germline V gene are DFQATT and SNEGSKA (reference sequence). The CDR3 loop is CSASPAYNSPLHF. DNA for the CDR3: TGCAGTGCTAGTCCAGCATATAATTCACCCCTCCACTTT.